Listed here are 10 T cell receptor beta chains from one sample, sequenced in a study of cytomegalovirus exposure and HLA in healthy donors. The protocol was immunoSEQ multiplex PCR, while the TCRdb copy is restricted to in-frame clones and leaves out a portion. This repertoire shows more than 200,000 clones, more than 85% found once; its top ten account for around 12%. Material: PBMCs. The receptors originated from a man aged 18 to 30 in good health and CMV-seropositive.

Notes on this clone: One end of the junction fails to match germline, which may point to a read error. The rearrangement uses TRBV20-1 and TRBJ2-7, with D hard to call. This CDR3 has 8 amino acids. The germline CDR1 and CDR2 sequences are DFQATT and SNEGSKA (reference sequence). The CDR3 DNA follows: TGCAGTGCTAGAAACCTGCACTTC. Its translation: CSARNLHF.

By its share, this clone is medium-sized. The CDR3 region has the DNA TGTGCCAGCGGGGGCAATGAGCAGTTCTTC. Translating gives CASGGNEQFF. The chain is built from TRBV2 and TRBJ2-1, with D tentatively TRBD1 or TRBD2 (5 bases each). The V end lost 8 bases, the J end lost 6 bases, and 5 bases lay between the germline ends. The CDR3 loop spans 10 amino acids. From germline, CDR1 is SNHLY and CDR2 FYNNEI. The full variable domain, in which reference TRBV2 and TRBJ2-1 provide the parts outside the CDR3, is EPEVTQTPSHQVTQMGQEVILRCVPISNHLYFYWYRQILGQKVEFLVSFYNNEISEKSEIFDDQFSVERPDGSNFTLKIRSTKLEDSAMYFCASGGNEQFFGPGTRLTVL.

The chain uses TRBV5-1 and TRBJ2-5, with D perhaps TRBD2 (6 bases). V was shortened by 4 bases and J by 2 bases, with 9 bases between the two germline ends. Germline values: CDR1 SGHRS, CDR2 YFSETQ. The CDR3 has 13 residues. This CDR3 reads CASSAGSQETQYF. The CDR3 DNA sequence: TGCGCCAGCAGCGCGGGGTCTCAAGAGACCCAGTACTTC.

The chain joins TRBV11-1 to TRBJ2-7; D perhaps matches TRBD2 (5 bases). Germline CDR1 reads SGHAT; CDR2 reads FQDESV (reference sequence). V was trimmed by 5 bases and J by 9 bases, leaving 23 bases between them. The CDR3 has 15 residues. CDR3 residues: CASSVQLLSFEGQYF. The CDR3 DNA reads as TGTGCCAGCAGCGTACAGCTTCTTTCCTTCGAGGGGCAGTACTTC. The full variable domain, completed using reference TRBV11-1 and TRBJ2-7, is EAEVAQSPRYKITEKSQAVAFWCDPISGHATLYWYRQILGQGPELLVQFQDESVVDDSQLPKDRFSAERLKGVDSTLKIQPAELGDSAMYLCASSVQLLSFEGQYFGPGTRLTVT.

The chain employs TRBV5-1 and TRBJ2-7; a possible D gene is TRBD1 (5 bases). V was shortened by 3 bases and J by 5 bases, with 18 bases between the two germline ends. CDR3 length: 15 residues. Germline lookup yields CDR1 SGHRS and CDR2 YFSETQ. The CDR3 sequence is CASSSDPPPGNEQYF. The CDR3 bases are TGCGCCAGCAGCTCGGACCCTCCCCCAGGGAACGAGCAGTACTTC.

This chain connects TRBV13 to TRBJ2-1; TRBD2 matches at 10 bases. Germline V gene sequence: CDR1 PRHDT, CDR2 FYEKMQ (reference sequence). V gave up 0 bases and J gave up 7 bases; unmatched junction bases: 6. This CDR3 spans 16 amino acids. CDR3: CASSLGLAGAGNEQFF. Here the CDR3 DNA reads TGTGCCAGCAGCTTAGGCCTAGCGGGAGCTGGGAATGAGCAGTTCTTC. The complete variable domain, with remaining parts taken from reference TRBV13 and TRBJ2-1, reads AAGVIQSPRHLIKEKRETATLKCYPIPRHDTVYWYQQGPGQDPQFLISFYEKMQSDKGSIPDRFSAQQFSDYHSELNMSSLELGDSALYFCASSLGLAGAGNEQFFGPGTRLTVL.

This chain uses TRBV4-1 with TRBJ2-7; D is ambiguous. This CDR3 region has 14 residues. V was shortened by 0 bases and J by 4 bases, with 10 bases between the two germline ends. CDR1 is MGHRA and CDR2 is YSYEKL in the germline V gene. Written as DNA, the CDR3 is TGCGCCAGCAGCCAAGATGTCGCGTGGTACGAGCAGTACTTC. Translating gives CASSQDVAWYEQYF.

V and J are TRBV9 and TRBJ2-2; a possible D gene is TRBD1 (6 bases). This CDR3 is 16 amino acids long. Trimming stripped 0 bases from V and 1 base from J, with 10 bases between. Germline V gives CDR1 SGDLS, CDR2 YYNGEE. Written as DNA, the CDR3 is TGTGCCAGCAGCGTAGTGGCAGGGGTGAACACCGGGGAGCTGTTTTTT. It encodes CASSVVAGVNTGELFF.

This clone was counted many times. The chain joins TRBV19 to TRBJ1-1, with 8 bases fitting TRBD1. Germline V gene lookup returns CDR1 LNHDA and CDR2 SQIVND (reference sequence). Trimming at V came to 3 bases and at J to 5 bases, leaving 11 bases not matched to a gene. CDR3 length: 16 residues. CDR3 protein: CASSMIPQGAYTEAFF. The CDR3, as DNA: TGTGCCAGTAGTATGATACCCCAGGGGGCTTATACTGAAGCTTTCTTT.

The chain is built from TRBV2 and TRBJ1-5; D not certain. The germline CDR1 and CDR2 sequences are SNHLY and FYNNEI. The CDR3 is made up of 15 amino acids. The V end lost 6 bases, the J end lost 3 bases, and 15 bases lay between the germline ends. The CDR3 sequence: CASRTGPSPNQPQHF. In DNA form, the CDR3 reads TGTGCCAGCAGAACCGGCCCATCACCCAATCAGCCCCAGCATTTT. Full variable domain (remainder filled in from reference TRBV2 and TRBJ1-5): EPEVTQTPSHQVTQMGQEVILRCVPISNHLYFYWYRQILGQKVEFLVSFYNNEISEKSEIFDDQFSVERPDGSNFTLKIRSTKLEDSAMYFCASRTGPSPNQPQHFGDGTRLSIL.